This section outlines one T cell receptor beta chain sequence together with its context. Profiling relied on immunoSEQ multiplex PCR, and the TCRdb table lists in-frame clones only, not all of them. The sample has about 94,000 clones; nearly 90% are singletons. This record belongs to a study of T cell responses to AZD1222 COVID-19 vaccine. Losses at the gene ends were 6 bases for V and 7 bases for J; bases not matched to a gene: 7. Germline V lookup: CDR1 MNHEY, CDR2 SMNVEV (reference sequence). The CDR3 has 14 residues. This clonotype was sampled from an adult in good health. The chain is built from TRBV27 and TRBJ1-5, with 9 bases identical to TRBD1. The sample consisted of peripheral blood, taken on day 0 of AZD1222 vaccination. The CDR3 spells CASRRRQGGQPQHF. Here the CDR3 DNA reads TGTGCCAGCAGACGCCGACAGGGGGGACAGCCCCAGCATTTT.